The 3 T cell receptor beta chains reported below all come from one sample, sequenced in a study of blood T cell repertoires in COVID-19. Some clones are missing from TCRdb's copy, which holds only in-frame ones; the method was immunoSEQ multiplex PCR. The sample includes nearly 60,000 clones, 85% to 90% of them seen just once. Sequenced material: peripheral blood. The receptors were gathered from a man aged 35 to 55 with active COVID-19.

The CDR3 protein is CASSEYRGGEQYF. CDR3 sequence (DNA): TGTGCCAGCAGTGAATACAGGGGGGGCGAGCAGTACTTC. V gene TRBV6-1 combines with J gene TRBJ2-7, with a weak D call TRBD1 (8 bases). Germline V gene sequence: CDR1 MNHNS, CDR2 SASEGT. Trimming removed 2 bases at V and 6 bases at J, with 11 bases between. CDR3 length: 13 amino acids.

The chain joins TRBV4-2 to TRBJ1-1, with a weak D call TRBD1 (5 bases). Germline values: CDR1 LGHNA, CDR2 YNFKEQ. This CDR3 has 15 residues. V lost 1 base and J lost 6, with 15 bases in between. The CDR3 DNA follows: TGTGCCAGCAGCCAAGTCGGCCTGGGGCAAGCTGAAGCTTTCTTT. It encodes CASSQVGLGQAEAFF.

The chain combines TRBV5-1 with TRBJ2-7; 8 bases agree with TRBD1. Germline V lookup: CDR1 SGHRS, CDR2 YFSETQ. The CDR3 sequence is 14 residues long. Unmatched junction bases numbered 5, after V lost 3 bases and J lost 3 bases. The CDR3 reads CASSSGTGFYEQYF. In DNA, the CDR3 is TGCGCCAGCAGCTCTGGGACAGGTTTCTACGAGCAGTACTTC.